These 8 T cell receptor beta chains share one sample of origin, sequenced in a study of T-cell memory formation after mild COVID-19 (dated by TCRdb to 2020 to 2022). The library was prepared using 5' RACE. The sample was run on an Illumina NovaSeq 6000. In TCRdb, the public reads were trimmed at Q25 with fastp and aligned with MiXCR, with productive beta chains retained. Every distinct CDR3 protein forms one entry, paired with its most common genes and DNA. Counted in this sample were 400,000 to 550,000 distinct CDR3 sequences; 25% of them appeared once. The ten largest clones capture under 15% of the sample. The sequenced sample was PBMCs or a T cell subset sorted from them (not recorded which). The receptors here all came from an adult woman who had mild COVID-19 (a few samples of this study predate the infection). The sample titles of this study are shuffled in the database, so cell type and time point are left out; the donor was told from shared clones.

This clonotype was detected only a few times. The V and J genes are TRBV24-1 and TRBJ2-3; maybe TRBD1 (6 bases). V was pared by 3 bases and J by 1 base, with 13 bases between. CDR3 length equals 16 residues. Germline CDR1 KGHDR, CDR2 SFDVKD. The CDR3 protein is CATSDAGRGGTDTQYF. The CDR3 DNA reads TGTGCCACCAGTGATGCAGGCAGGGGTGGCACAGATACGCAGTATTTT.

This clonotype has a handful of counts. The rearrangement links TRBV6-6 to TRBJ2-7; 9 bases map to TRBD1. Trimming at V came to 7 bases and at J to 2 bases, leaving 12 bases not matched to a gene. In germline, CDR1 is MNHNY, CDR2 SVGAGI (reference sequence). There are 16 residues in the CDR3. CDR3 in DNA: TGTGCCAGCAACCCACCCGACCGGACAGGGGCCTACGAGCAGTACTTC. This gives the protein CASNPPDRTGAYEQYF.

This clonotype was observed a handful of times. This chain connects TRBV5-1 to TRBJ2-5; D remains ambiguous. CDR1 and CDR2 from the germline V gene are SGHRS and YFSETQ. Trimming pared 2 bases from V and 5 bases from J, leaving 13 bases between. The CDR3 covers 14 residues. The DNA for the CDR3 is TGCGCCAGCAGCTTCTCGACCAGCCAGGAGACCCAGTACTTC. Encoded protein: CASSFSTSQETQYF.

The chain combines TRBV7-2 with TRBJ2-3, with 10 bases lining up with TRBD2. The V gene's germline CDR1 is SGHTA and CDR2 FQGNSA. V dropped 5 bases and J dropped 2; count of bases not matched to a gene: 4. The CDR3 covers 15 residues. The CDR3 bases are TGTGCCAGCAGCGTCACTAGCGGGGCCACAGATACGCAGTATTTT. Translated, it gives CASSVTSGATDTQYF.

The chain couples TRBV5-6 to TRBJ2-2, with D possibly TRBD1 on 6 matching bases. The CDR3 is 14 amino acids. From germline, CDR1 is SGHDT and CDR2 YYEEEE. Trimming stripped 6 bases from V and 1 base from J, with 10 bases between. CDR3 sequence (DNA): TGTGCCAGCACTTCGGACAGGAACACCGGGGAGCTGTTTTTT. Translating it yields CASTSDRNTGELFF.

J is TRBJ2-5 and V is TRBV24-1; 9 positions match TRBD1. The CDR3 is made up of 12 amino acids. Germline values: CDR1 KGHDR, CDR2 SFDVKD. Losses at the gene ends were 10 bases for V and 4 bases for J; bases not matched to a gene: 3. The CDR3: CATGTGTETQYF. The DNA of the CDR3 is TGTGCCACTGGGACAGGGACAGAGACCCAGTACTTC.

The chain is built from TRBV6-2 or TRBV6-3 and TRBJ2-7; 7 positions match TRBD1. The CDR3 contains 15 residues. From germline, CDR1 is MNHEY and CDR2 SVGEGT. V was pared by 0 bases and J by 0 bases, with 2 bases of the junction left unmatched. The CDR3 region is CASSYSWTGSYEQYF. The CDR3 DNA reads as TGTGCCAGCAGTTACTCGTGGACAGGCTCCTACGAGCAGTACTTC.

The J gene is TRBJ2-4, the V gene TRBV4-3; D ambiguous. The CDR3 contains 18 residues. The V gene lost 0 bases and the J gene lost 0 bases, with 15 bases spanning the gap. The V gene's germline CDR1 is LGHNA and CDR2 YSLEER. CDR3 in amino acids: CASSQDGAGGLAKNIQYF. The CDR3 DNA reads as TGCGCCAGCAGCCAAGATGGTGCAGGCGGTCTAGCCAAAAACATTCAGTACTTC.